The present T cell receptor (beta chain) was sequenced within a study of T cell responses to AZD1222 COVID-19 vaccine. Broader study findings: Spike-specific TCR breadth and depth both grew after two AZD1222 doses.

The ends were cut back, 5 bases at V and 3 bases at J, with 10 bases in the middle. This CDR3 comprises 13 residues. Per germline, CDR1 SGHTA and CDR2 FQGNSA. Note on this clone: Its antigen is not identified.

Data came from immunoSEQ multiplex PCR; TCRdb stores just in-frame clones and leaves some out. The sample carries about 100,000 clones, around 90% recorded once. This specimen consisted of peripheral blood, obtained on day 0 of AZD1222 vaccination. This clonotype was sampled from an adult in good health. V and J are TRBV7-2 and TRBJ1-1; D perhaps matches TRBD1 (6 bases). Here the CDR3 reads CASSQKGDTEAFF. The CDR3 DNA reads TGTGCCAGCAGCCAGAAGGGGGACACTGAAGCTTTCTTT. Using reference TRBV7-2 and TRBJ1-1 for the parts outside the CDR3, the full variable domain is GAGVSQSPSNKVTEKGKDVELRCDPISGHTALYWYRQSLGQGLEFLIYFQGNSAPDKSGLPSDRFSAERTGGSVSTLTIQRTQQEDSAVYLCASSQKGDTEAFFGQGTRLTVV.